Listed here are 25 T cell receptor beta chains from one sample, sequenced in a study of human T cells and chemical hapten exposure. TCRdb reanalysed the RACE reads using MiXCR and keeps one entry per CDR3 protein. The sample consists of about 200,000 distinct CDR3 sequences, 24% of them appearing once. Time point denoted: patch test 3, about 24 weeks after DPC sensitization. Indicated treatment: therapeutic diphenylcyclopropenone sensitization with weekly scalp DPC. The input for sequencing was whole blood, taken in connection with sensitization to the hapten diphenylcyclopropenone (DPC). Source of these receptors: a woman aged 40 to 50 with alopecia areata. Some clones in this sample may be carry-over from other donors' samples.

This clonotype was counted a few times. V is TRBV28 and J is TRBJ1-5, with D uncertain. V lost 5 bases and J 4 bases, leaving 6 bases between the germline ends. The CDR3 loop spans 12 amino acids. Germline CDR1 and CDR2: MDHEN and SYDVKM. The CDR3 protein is CASSRGNQPQHF. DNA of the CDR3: TGTGCCAGCAGTCGGGGTAATCAGCCCCAGCATTTT.

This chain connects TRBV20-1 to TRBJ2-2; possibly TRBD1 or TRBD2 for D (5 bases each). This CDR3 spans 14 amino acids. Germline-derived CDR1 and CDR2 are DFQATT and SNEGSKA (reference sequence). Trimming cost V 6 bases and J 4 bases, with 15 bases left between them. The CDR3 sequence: CSALGPAGTGELFF. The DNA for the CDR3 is TGCAGTGCCTTGGGACCCGCGGGCACCGGGGAGCTGTTTTTT.

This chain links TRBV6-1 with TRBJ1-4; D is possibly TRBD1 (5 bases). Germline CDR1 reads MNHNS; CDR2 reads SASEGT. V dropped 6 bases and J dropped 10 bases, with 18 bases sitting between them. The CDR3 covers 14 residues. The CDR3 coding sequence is TGTGCCAGCAGGGGGCCTCGGCTGGGGGGAAAACTGTTTTTT. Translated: CASRGPRLGGKLFF.

The CDR3 bases are TGCGCCAGCAGTCCTGGTGAGGGCGAGCAGTTCTTC. Its translation is CASSPGEGEQFF. V gene TRBV5-1 combines with J gene TRBJ2-1; D possibly corresponds to TRBD2 (5 bases). Trimming cost V 5 bases and J 10 bases, with 13 bases left between them. Germline CDR1 reads SGHRS; CDR2 reads YFSETQ. The length of the CDR3 is 12 residues.

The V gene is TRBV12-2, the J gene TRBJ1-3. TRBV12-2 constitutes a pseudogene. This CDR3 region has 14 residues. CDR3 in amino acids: CASRLVRDGNTIYF. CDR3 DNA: TGTGCAAGTCGCTTAGTAAGGGATGGAAACACCATATATTTT.

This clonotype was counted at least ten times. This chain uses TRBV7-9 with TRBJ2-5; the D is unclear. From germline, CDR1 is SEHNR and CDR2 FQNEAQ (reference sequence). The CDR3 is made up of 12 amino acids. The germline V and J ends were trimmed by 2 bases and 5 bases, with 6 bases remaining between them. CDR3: CASSLNYETQYF. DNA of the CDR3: TGTGCCAGCAGCTTAAACTACGAGACCCAGTACTTC.

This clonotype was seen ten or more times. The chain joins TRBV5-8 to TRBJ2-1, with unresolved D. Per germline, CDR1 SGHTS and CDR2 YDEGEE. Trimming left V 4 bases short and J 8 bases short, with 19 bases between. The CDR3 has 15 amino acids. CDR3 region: CASSPHRVKSYEQFF. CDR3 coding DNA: TGTGCCAGCAGCCCCCATCGGGTTAAGAGCTATGAGCAGTTCTTC.

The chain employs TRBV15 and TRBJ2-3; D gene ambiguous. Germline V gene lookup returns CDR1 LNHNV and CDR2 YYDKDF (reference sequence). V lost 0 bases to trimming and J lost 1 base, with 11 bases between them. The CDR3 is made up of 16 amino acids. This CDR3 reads CATSRDPGPRTDTQYF. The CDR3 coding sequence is TGTGCCACCAGCAGAGATCCCGGACCGCGCACAGATACGCAGTATTTT.

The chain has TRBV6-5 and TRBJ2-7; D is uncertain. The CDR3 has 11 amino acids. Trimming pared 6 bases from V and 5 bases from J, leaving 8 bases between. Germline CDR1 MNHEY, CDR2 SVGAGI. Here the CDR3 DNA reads TGTGCCAGCAGCCAACTGGACGAGCAGTACTTC. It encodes CASSQLDEQYF.

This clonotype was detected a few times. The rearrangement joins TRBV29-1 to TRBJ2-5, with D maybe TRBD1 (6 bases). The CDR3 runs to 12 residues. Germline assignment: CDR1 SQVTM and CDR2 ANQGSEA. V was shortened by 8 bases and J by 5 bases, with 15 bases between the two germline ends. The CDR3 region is CSSTGTGETQYF. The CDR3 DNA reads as TGCAGCTCAACAGGGACGGGTGAGACCCAGTACTTC.

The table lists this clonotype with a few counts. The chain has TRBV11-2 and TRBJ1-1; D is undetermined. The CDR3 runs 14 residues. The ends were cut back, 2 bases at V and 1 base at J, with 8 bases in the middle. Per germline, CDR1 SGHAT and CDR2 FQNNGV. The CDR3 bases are TGTGCCAGCAGCTTACCCCCGGAGAACACTGAAGCTTTCTTT. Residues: CASSLPPENTEAFF.

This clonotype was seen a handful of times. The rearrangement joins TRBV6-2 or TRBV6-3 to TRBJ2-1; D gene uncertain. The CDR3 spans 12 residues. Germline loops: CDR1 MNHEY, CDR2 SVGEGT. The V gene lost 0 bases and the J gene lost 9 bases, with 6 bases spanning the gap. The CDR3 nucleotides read TGTGCCAGCAGTTACTCCGTGATTGAGCAGTTCTTC. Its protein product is CASSYSVIEQFF.

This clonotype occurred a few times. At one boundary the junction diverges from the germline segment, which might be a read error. Here the CDR3 DNA reads TGCAGTGCTAGAGGGGGGACCCGAGCATCCTTC. It specifies CSARGGTRASF. This rearrangement joins TRBV20-1 to TRBJ2-1, with D tentatively TRBD1 or TRBD2 (5 bases each). The CDR3 is 11 amino acids. Germline CDR1 reads DFQATT; CDR2 reads SNEGSKA (reference sequence).

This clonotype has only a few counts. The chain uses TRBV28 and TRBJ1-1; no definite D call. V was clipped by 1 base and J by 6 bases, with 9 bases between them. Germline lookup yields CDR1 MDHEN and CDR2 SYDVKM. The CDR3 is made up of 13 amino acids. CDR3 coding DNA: TGTGCCAGCAGTTTATTAGGGCGCCCTGAAGCTTTCTTT. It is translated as CASSLLGRPEAFF.

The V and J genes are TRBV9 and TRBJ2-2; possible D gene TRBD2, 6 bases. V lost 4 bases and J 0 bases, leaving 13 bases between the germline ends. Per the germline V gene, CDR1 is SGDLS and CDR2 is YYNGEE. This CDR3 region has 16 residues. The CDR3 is CASSPQGLPNTGELFF. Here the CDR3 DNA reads TGTGCCAGCAGCCCCCAGGGACTCCCGAACACCGGGGAGCTGTTTTTT.

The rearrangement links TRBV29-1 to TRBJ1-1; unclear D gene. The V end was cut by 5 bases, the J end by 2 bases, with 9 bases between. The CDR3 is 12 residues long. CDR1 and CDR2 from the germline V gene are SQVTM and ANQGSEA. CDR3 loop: CSVRRGNTEAFF. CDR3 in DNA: TGCAGCGTTCGCCGTGGAAACACTGAAGCTTTCTTT.

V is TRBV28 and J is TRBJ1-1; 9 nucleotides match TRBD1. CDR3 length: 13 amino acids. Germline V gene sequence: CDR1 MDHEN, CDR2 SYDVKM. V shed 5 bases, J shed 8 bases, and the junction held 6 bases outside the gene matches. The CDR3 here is CASSQQGAGEAFF. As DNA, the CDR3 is TGTGCCAGCAGTCAACAGGGGGCGGGAGAAGCTTTCTTT.

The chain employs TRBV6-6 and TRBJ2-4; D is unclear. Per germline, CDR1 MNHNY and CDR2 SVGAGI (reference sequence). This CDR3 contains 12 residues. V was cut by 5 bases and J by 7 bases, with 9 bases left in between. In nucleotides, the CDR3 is TGTGCCAGCAGTCCAACACGTAACATTCAGTACTTC. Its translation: CASSPTRNIQYF.

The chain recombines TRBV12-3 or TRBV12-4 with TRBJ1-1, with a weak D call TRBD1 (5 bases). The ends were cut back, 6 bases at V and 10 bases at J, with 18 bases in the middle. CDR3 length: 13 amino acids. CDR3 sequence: CASSRGAINPAFF. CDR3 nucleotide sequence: TGTGCCAGCAGCCGCGGGGCAATCAACCCAGCTTTCTTT.

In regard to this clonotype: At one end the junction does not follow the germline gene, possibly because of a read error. The CDR3 DNA follows: TGTGCCAGCAGCTCGACCGGCCGGCGACAGGCCCCGGTCTTC. Encoded protein: CASSSTGRRQAPVF. The chain carries TRBV5-6 and TRBJ2-1, with D perhaps TRBD1 (6 bases). Per the germline V gene, CDR1 is SGHDT and CDR2 is YYEEEE. This CDR3 is built from 14 residues.

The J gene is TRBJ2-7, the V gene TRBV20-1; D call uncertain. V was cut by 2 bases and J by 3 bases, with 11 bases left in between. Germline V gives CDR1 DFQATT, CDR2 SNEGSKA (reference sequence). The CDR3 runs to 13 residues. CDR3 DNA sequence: TGCAGTGCTAGATCTACCGAACGCTACGAGCAGTACTTC. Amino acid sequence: CSARSTERYEQYF.

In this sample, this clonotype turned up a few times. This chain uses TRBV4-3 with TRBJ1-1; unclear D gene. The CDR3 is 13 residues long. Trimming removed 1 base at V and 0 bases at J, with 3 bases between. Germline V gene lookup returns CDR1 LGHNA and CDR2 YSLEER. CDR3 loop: CASSQAVNTEAFF. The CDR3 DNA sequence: TGCGCCAGCAGCCAAGCAGTGAACACTGAAGCTTTCTTT.

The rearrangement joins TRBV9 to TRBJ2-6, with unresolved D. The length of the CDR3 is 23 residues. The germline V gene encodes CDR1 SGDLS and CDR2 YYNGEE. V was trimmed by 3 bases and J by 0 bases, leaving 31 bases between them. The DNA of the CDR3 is TGTGCCAGCAGCGCACACATTCCGACGGGCAAGACGGACCTGCTCTCTGGGGCCAACGTCCTGACTTTC. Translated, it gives CASSAHIPTGKTDLLSGANVLTF.

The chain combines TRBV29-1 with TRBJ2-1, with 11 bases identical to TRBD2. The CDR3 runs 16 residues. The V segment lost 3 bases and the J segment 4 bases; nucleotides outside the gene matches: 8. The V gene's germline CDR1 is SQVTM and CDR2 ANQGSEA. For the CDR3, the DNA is TGCAGCGTTGACGCCAGAGGGACTAGCGGATACAATGAGCAGTTCTTC. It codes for CSVDARGTSGYNEQFF.

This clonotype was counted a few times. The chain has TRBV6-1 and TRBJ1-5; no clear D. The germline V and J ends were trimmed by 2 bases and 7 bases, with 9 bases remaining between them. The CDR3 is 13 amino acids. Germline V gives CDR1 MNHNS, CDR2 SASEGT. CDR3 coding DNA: TGTGCCAGCAGTGAAATGGATCGCCAGCCCCAGCATTTT. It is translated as CASSEMDRQPQHF.